The present entry profiles one T cell receptor (beta chain) with its context. Its antigen is as yet unknown. CDR3 size: 13 residues. Germline V lookup: CDR1 GTSNPN, CDR2 SVGIG (reference sequence). V lost 8 bases, J lost 5 bases, and 18 bases lay in between. The time point was: persistent/refractory GD, antithyroid drugs over 5 years with positive TRAb. Extracted PBMC RNA gave rise to the TCR library. This sample was taken from a study of regulatory T cells in long-lasting Graves disease. Investigators prepared the TCR beta libraries by applying iRepertoire HTBI primers and Arm-PCR of CDR3 regions. TCRdb used MiXCR to reprocess the multiplex PCR reads, holding one entry per CDR3 protein. Among fewer than 450,000 distinct CDR3 sequences listed, around 20% were seen once. General study findings and limits: New patients shared 750 to 1,000 public clonotypes, and persistent patients shared more, with over 2,500. Persistent cases of Graves' showed reduced TCR diversity relative to newly diagnosed patients.

This clonotype originated in a female donor with Graves disease. The chain has TRBV30 and TRBJ2-5; TRBD2 might be the D (5 bases). The sample consisted of peripheral blood mononuclear cells (PBMCs), taken when the disease was refractory, from a patient treated with antithyroid drugs. The CDR3 region has the DNA TGTGCCAGCTCACCAAGGAGGTCGGAGACCCAGTACTTC. This gives the protein CASSPRRSETQYF.